The clone carrying this TCR beta chain appeared once. No conserved phenylalanine or tryptophan ends this CDR3, so it is likely a read error. Because the CDR3's place on the DNA is in doubt, the DNA is left out and the CDR3 is given as listed by TCRdb. Germline V gives CDR1 SNHLY, CDR2 FYNNEI. Both ends counted, the CDR3 spans 9 residues. The data stem from a study of blood T cell repertoires in COVID-19. Study details: Acute-phase and convalescent COVID-19 samples originated in the United States, Italy and Spain. Sources were T cells, B-cell-depleted T cells, or PBMCs; the material itself was cDNA or gDNA.

Authors' processing steps: Nucleated cell counts were estimated from reference gene primer amplification. Here immunoSEQ multiplex PCR was the method, and the copy in TCRdb shows in-frame clones only, minus some. The D gene and trimming were derived from the DNA, and the V and J assignments and clone size from that table. The data show 400,000 to 550,000 clones, around 88% seen once. This clonotype was obtained from a woman aged 25 to 39 with acute or convalescent COVID-19. The sequenced sample was peripheral blood. The chain carries TRBV2 and TRBJ1-2; whether TRBD1, the table's D call, matches the DNA was not checked. The CDR3 sequence: CASSYQGPP.